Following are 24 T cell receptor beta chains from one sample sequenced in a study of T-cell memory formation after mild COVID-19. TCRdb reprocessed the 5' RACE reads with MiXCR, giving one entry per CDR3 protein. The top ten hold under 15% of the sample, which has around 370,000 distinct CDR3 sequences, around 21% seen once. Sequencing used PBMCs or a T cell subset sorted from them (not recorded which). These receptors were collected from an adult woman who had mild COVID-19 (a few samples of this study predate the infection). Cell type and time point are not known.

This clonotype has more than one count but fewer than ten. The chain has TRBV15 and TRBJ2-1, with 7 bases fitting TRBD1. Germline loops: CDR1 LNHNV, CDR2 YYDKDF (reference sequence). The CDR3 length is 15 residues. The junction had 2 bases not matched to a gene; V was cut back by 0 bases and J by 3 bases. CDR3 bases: TGTGCCACCAGCAGAGAACAGGGGAACTACAATGAGCAGTTCTTC. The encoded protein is CATSREQGNYNEQFF.

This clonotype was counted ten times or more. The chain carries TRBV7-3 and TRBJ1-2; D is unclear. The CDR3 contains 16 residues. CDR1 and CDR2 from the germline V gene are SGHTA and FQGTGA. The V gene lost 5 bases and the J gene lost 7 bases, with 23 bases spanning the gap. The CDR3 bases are TGTGCCAGCAGCCCAGGTCAGACTTCCAGGACGAGTGGCTACACCTTC. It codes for CASSPGQTSRTSGYTF.

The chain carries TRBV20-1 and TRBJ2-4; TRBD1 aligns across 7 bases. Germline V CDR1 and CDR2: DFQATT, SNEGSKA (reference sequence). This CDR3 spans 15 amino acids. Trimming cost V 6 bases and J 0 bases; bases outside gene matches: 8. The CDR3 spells CSARQGVLAKNIQYF. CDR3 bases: TGCAGTGCGCGACAGGGAGTGCTAGCCAAAAACATTCAGTACTTC.

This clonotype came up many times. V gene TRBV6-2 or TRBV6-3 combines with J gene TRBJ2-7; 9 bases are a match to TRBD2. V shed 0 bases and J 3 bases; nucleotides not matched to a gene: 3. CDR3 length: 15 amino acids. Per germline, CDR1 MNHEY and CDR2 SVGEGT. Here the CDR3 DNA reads TGTGCCAGCAGTTACTCGGGACTAGCAAGCTACGAGCAGTACTTC. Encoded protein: CASSYSGLASYEQYF.

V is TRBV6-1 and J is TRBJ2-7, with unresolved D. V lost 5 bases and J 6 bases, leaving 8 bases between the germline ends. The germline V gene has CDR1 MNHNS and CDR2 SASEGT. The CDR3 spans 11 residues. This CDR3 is CASSQLGEQYF. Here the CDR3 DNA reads TGTGCCAGCAGTCAGCTCGGCGAGCAGTACTTC.

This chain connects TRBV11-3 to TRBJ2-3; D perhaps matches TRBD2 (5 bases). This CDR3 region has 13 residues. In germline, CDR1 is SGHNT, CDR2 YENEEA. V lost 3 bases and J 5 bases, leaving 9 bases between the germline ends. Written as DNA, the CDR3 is TGTGCCAGCAGCTTTACTAGTGGAGATACGCAGTATTTT. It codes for CASSFTSGDTQYF.

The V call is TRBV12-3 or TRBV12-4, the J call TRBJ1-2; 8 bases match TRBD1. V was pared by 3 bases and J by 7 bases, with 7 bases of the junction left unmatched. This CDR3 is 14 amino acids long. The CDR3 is CASSFGQGAGGYTF. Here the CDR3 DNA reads TGTGCCAGCAGTTTCGGCCAGGGGGCGGGTGGCTACACCTTC.

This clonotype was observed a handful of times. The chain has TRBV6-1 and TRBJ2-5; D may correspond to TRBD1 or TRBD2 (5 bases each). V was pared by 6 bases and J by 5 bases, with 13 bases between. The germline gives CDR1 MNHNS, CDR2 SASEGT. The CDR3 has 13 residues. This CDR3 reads CASRRDAGETQYF. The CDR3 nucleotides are TGTGCCAGCAGACGGGACGCGGGCGAGACCCAGTACTTC.

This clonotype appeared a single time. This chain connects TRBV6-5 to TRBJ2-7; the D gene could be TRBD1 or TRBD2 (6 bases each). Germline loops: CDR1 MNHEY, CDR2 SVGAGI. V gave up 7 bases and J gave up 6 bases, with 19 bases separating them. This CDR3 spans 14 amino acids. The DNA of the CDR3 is TGTGCCAGCAACCCTGGGGGGCTGCTCGCCGAGCAGTACTTC. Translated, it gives CASNPGGLLAEQYF.

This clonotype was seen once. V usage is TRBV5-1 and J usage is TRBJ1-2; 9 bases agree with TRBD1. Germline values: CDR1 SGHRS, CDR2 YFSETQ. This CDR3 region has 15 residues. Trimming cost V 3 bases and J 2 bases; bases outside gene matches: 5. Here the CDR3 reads CASSSGQGRNYGYTF. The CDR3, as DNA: TGCGCCAGCAGCTCAGGACAGGGGAGGAACTATGGCTACACCTTC.

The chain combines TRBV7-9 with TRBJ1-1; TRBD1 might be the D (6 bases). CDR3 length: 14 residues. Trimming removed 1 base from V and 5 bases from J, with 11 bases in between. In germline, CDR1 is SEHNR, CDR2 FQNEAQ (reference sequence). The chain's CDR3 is CASSLDDRRTEAFF. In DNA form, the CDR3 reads TGTGCCAGCAGCTTAGATGACAGGCGGACTGAAGCTTTCTTT.

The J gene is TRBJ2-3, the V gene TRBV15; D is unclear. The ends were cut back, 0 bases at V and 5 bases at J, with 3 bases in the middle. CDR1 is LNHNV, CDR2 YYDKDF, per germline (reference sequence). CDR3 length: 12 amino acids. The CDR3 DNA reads TGTGCCACCAGCAGAGATGGAGATACGCAGTATTTT. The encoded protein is CATSRDGDTQYF.

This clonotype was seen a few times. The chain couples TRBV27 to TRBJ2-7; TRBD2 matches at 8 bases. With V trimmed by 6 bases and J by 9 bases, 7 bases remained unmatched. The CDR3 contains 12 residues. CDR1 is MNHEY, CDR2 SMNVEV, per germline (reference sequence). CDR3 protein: CASSQRGTRQYF. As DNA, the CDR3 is TGTGCCAGCAGCCAAAGGGGGACTAGGCAGTACTTC.

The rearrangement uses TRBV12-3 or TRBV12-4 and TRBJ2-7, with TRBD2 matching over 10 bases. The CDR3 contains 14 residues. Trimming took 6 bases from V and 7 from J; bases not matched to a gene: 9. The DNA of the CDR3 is TGTGCCAGCAGCCGCCTAGCGGGGGCGGGTGAGCAGTACTTC. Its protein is CASSRLAGAGEQYF.

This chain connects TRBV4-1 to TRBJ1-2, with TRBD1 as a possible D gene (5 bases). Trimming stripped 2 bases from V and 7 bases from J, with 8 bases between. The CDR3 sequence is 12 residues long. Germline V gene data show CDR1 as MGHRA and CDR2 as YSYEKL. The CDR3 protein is CASSQTGGGYTF. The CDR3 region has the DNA TGCGCCAGCAGCCAAACAGGAGGTGGCTACACCTTC.

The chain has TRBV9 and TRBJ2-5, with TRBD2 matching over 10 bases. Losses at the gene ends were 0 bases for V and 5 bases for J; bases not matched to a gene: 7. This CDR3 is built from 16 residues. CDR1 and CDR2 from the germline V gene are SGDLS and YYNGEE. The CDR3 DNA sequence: TGTGCCAGCAGCGTAGAAGCGGGGGGGCCTCTCGAGACCCAGTACTTC. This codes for CASSVEAGGPLETQYF.

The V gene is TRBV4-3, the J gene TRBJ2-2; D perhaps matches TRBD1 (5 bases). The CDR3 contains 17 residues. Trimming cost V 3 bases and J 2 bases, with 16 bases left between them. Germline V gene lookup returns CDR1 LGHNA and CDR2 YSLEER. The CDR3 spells CASSHGWIRVNTGELFF. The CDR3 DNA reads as TGCGCCAGCAGCCACGGCTGGATCAGGGTCAACACCGGGGAGCTGTTTTTT.

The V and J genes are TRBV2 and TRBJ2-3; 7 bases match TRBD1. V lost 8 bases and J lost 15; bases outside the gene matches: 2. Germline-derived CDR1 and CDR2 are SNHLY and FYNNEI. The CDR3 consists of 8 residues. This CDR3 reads CASGDSYF. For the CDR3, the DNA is TGTGCCAGCGGGGACAGTTATTTT. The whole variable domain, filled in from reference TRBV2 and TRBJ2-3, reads EPEVTQTPSHQVTQMGQEVILRCVPISNHLYFYWYRQILGQKVEFLVSFYNNEISEKSEIFDDQFSVERPDGSNFTLKIRSTKLEDSAMYFCASGDSYFGPGTRLTVL.

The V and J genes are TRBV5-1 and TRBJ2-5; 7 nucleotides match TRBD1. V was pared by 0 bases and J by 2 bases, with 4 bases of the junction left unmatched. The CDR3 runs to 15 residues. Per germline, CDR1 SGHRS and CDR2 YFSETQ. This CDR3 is CASSLERGHQETQYF. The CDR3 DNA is TGCGCCAGCAGCTTGGAAAGGGGGCATCAAGAGACCCAGTACTTC.

CDR3 DNA sequence: TGCGCCAGCAGCTTGGACACAGGTTCTGGGGCCAACGTCCTGACTTTC. As protein: CASSLDTGSGANVLTF. The chain recombines TRBV5-1 with TRBJ2-6; maybe TRBD1 (5 bases). This CDR3 comprises 16 residues. Germline values: CDR1 SGHRS, CDR2 YFSETQ. V lost 0 bases to trimming and J lost 1 base, with 8 bases between them.

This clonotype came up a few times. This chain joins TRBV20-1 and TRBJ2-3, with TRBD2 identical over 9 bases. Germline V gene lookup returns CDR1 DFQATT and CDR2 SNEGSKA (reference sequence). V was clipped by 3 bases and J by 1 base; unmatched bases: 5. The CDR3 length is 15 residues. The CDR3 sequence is CSASRLAGGTDTQYF. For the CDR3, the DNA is TGCAGTGCTAGCCGATTAGCGGGGGGCACAGATACGCAGTATTTT.

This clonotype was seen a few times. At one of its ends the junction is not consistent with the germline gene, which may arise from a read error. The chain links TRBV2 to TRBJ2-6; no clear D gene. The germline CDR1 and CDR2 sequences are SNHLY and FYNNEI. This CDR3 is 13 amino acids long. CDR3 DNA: TGTGCCAGCAGTAAAGCTGGGGCCAACGTCCTGACTTTC. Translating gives CASSKAGANVLTF.

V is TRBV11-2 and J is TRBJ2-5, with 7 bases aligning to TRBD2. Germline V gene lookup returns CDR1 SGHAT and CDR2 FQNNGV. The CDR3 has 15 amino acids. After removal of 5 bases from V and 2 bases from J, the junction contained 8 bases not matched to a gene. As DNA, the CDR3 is TGTGCCAGCAGCAAGACCGGGACTATGCAAGAGACCCAGTACTTC. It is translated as CASSKTGTMQETQYF.

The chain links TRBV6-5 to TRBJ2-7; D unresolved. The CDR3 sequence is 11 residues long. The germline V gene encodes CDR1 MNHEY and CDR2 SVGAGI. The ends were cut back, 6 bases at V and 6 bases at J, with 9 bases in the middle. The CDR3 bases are TGTGCCAGCAGCAAACGAGGCGAGCAGTACTTC. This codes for CASSKRGEQYF.